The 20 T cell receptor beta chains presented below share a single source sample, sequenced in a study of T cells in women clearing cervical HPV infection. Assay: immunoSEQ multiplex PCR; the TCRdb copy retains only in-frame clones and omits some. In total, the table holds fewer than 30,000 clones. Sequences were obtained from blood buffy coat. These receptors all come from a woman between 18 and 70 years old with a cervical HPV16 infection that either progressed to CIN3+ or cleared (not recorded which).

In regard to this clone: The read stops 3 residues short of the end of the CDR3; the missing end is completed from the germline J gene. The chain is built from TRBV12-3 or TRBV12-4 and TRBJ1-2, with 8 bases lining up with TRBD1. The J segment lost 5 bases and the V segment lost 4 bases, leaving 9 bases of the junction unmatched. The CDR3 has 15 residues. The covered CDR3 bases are TGTGCCAGCAGTTCACCCTCGACAGGGGCATATGGC. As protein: CASSSPSTGAYG. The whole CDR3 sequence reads CASSSPSTGAYGYTF.

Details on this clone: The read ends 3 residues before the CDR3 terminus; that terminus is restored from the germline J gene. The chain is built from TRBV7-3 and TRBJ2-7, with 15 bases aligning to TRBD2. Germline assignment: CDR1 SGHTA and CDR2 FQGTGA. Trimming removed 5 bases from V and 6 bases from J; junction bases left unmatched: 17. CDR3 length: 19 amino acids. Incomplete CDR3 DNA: TGTGCCAGCAGCGTAAAACGGACTAGCGGGAGGGCCGGGGGAGCCGAG. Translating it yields CASSVKRTSGRAGGAE. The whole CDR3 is CASSVKRTSGRAGGAEQYF.

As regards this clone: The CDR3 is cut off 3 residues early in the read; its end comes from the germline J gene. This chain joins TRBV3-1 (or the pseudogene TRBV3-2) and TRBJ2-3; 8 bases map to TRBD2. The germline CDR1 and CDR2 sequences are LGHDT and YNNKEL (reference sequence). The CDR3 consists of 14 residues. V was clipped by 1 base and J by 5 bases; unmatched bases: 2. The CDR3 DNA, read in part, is TGTGCCAGCAGCCAAGGGCTAGCGGGAGATACG. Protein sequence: CASSQGLAGDT. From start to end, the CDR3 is CASSQGLAGDTQYF.

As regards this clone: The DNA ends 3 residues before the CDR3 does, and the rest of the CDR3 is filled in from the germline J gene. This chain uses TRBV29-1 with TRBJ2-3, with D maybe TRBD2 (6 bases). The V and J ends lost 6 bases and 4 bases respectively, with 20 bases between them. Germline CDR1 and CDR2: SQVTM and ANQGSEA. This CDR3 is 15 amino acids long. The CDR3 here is CSVTVGRGGADTQYF. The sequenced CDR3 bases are TGCAGCGTAACCGTGGGGCGGGGTGGGGCAGATACG.

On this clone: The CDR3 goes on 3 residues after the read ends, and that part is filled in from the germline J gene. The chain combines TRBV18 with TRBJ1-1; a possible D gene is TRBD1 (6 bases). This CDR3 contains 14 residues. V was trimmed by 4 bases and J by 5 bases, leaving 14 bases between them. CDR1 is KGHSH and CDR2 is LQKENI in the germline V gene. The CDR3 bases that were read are TGTGCCAGCTCACTTACAGGGAGTAGGACTGAA. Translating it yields CASSLTGSRTE. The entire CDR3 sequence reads CASSLTGSRTEAFF.

The CDR3: CASSWTSGRKTGELFF. CDR3 bases read: TGCGCCAGCAGCTGGACTAGCGGGAGGAAAACCGGGGAG. V is TRBV5-1 and J is TRBJ2-2; 14 positions agree with TRBD2. With the read ending 3 residues before the CDR3 end, the germline J gene is used to fill in that end. Germline loops: CDR1 SGHRS, CDR2 YFSETQ. V dropped 3 bases and J dropped 5; count of bases not matched to a gene: 3. The length of the CDR3 is 16 residues.

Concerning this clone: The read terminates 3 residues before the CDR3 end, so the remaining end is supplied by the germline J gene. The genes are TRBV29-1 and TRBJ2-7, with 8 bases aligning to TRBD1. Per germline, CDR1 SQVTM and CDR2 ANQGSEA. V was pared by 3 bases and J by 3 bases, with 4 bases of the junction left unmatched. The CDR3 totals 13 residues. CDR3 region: CSVEPGGGYEQYF. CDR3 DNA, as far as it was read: TGCAGCGTTGAGCCAGGGGGCGGCTACGAG.

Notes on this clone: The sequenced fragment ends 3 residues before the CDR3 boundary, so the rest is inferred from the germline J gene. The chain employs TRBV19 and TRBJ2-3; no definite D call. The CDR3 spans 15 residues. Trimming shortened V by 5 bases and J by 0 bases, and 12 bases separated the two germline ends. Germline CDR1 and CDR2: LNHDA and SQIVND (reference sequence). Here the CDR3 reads CASSLAVLSTDTQYF. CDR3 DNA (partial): TGTGCCAGTAGTCTGGCAGTTCTTAGCACAGATACG.

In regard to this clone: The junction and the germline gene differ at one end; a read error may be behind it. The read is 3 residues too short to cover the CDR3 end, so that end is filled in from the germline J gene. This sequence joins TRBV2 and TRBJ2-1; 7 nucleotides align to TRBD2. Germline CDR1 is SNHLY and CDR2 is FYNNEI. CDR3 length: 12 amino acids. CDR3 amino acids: CASSGDYYEQFF. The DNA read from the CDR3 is TGTGCCAGCAGTGGGGACTACTATGAG. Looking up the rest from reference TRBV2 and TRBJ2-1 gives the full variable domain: EPEVTQTPSHQVTQMGQEVILRCVPISNHLYFYWYRQILGQKVEFLVSFYNNEISEKSEIFDDQFSVERPDGSNFTLKIRSTKLEDSAMYFCASSGDYYEQFFGPGTRLTVL.

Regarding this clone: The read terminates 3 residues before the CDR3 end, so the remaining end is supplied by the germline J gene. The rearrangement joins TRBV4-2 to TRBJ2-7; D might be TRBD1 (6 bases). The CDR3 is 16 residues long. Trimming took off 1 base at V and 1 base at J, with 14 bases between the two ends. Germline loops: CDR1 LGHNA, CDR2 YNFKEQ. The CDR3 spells CASSQALRGTSYEQYF. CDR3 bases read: TGTGCCAGCAGCCAAGCACTCAGGGGAACTTCCTACGAG.

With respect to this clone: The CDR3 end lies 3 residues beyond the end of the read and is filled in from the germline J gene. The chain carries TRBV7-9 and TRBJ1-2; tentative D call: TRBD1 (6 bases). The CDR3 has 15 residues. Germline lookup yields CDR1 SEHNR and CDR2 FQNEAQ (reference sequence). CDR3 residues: CASSLPAGGPYIYTF. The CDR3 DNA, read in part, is TGTGCCAGCAGCTTACCAGCGGGGGGGCCTTACATC.

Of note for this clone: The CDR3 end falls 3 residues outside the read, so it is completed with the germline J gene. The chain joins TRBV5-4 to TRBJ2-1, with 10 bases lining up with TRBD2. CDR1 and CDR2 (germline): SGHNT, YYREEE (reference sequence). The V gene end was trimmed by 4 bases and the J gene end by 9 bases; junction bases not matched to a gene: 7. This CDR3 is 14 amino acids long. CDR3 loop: CASSPLAGVGEQFF. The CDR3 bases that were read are TGTGCCAGCAGCCCGCTAGCGGGAGTCGGTGAG. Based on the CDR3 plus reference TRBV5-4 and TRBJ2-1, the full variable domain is ETGVTQSPTHLIKTRGQQVTLRCSSQSGHNTVSWYQQALGQGPQFIFQYYREEENGRGNFPPRFSGLQFPNYSSELNVNALELDDSALYLCASSPLAGVGEQFFGPGTRLTVL.

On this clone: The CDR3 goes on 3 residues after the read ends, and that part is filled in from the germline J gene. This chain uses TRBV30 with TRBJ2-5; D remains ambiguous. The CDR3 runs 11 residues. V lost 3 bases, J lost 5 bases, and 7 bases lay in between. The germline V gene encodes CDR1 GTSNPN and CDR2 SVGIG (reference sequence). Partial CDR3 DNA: TGTGCCTGGAGGTCTCCTGAGACC. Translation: CAWRSPET. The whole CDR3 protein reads CAWRSPETQYF.

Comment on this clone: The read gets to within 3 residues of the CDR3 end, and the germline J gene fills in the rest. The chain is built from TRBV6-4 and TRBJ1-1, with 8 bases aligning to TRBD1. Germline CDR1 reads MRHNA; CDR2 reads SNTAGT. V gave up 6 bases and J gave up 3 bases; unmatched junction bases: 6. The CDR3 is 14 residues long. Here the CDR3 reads CASRTQQGDTEAFF. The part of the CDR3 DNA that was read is TGTGCCAGCAGGACGCAACAGGGGGACACTGAA.

CDR3 region: CASSIGQAYEQYF. The CDR3 DNA, read in part, is TGTGCCAGTAGTATCGGACAGGCCTACGAG. The chain links TRBV19 to TRBJ2-7, with TRBD1 identical over 7 bases. The CDR3 end falls 3 residues outside the read, so it is completed with the germline J gene. This CDR3 contains 13 residues. V gave up 3 bases and J gave up 2 bases; unmatched junction bases: 1. The germline V gene encodes CDR1 LNHDA and CDR2 SQIVND (reference sequence).

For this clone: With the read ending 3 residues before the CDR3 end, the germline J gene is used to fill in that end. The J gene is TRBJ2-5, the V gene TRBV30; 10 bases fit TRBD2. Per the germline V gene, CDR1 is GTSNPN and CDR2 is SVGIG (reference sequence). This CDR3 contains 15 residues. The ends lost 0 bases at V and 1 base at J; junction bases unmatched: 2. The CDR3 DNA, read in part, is TGTGCCTGGAGTGTACAGCGGGGGGGCCAAGAGACC. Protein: CAWSVQRGGQET. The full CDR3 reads CAWSVQRGGQETQYF.

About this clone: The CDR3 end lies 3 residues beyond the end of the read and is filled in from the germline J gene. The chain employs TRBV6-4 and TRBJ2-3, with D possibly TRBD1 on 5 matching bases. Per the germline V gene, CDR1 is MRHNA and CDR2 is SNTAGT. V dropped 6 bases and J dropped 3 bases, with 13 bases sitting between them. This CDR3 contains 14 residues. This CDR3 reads CASSSTESTDTQYF. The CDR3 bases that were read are TGTGCCAGCAGCTCGACAGAATCGACAGATACG.

The CDR3 is CASSQAGDANTGELFF. Partial CDR3 DNA: TGCGCCAGCAGCCAAGCGGGGGACGCGAACACCGGGGAG. J is TRBJ2-2 and V is TRBV4-1; D is perhaps TRBD2 (6 bases). The read comes to an end 3 residues before the CDR3 does, leaving the germline J gene to fill in the end. Per germline, CDR1 MGHRA and CDR2 YSYEKL. The CDR3 extends over 16 amino acids. Trimming left V 1 base short and J 0 bases short, with 9 bases between.

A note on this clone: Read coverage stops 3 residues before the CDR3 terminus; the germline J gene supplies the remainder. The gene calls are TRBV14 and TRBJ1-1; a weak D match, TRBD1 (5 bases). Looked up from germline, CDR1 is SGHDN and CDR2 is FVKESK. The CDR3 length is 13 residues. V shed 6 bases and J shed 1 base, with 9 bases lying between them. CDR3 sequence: CASRDNRNTEAFF. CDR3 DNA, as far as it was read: TGTGCCAGCAGGGACAACAGGAACACTGAA.

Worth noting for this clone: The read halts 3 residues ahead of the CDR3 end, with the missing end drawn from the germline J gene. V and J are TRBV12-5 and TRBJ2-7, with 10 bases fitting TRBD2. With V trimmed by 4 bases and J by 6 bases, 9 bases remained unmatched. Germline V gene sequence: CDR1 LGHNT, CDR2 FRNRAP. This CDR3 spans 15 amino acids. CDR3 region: CASGSRLAGVGEQYF. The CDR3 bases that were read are TGTGCTAGTGGTTCCAGGCTAGCGGGAGTAGGCGAG.